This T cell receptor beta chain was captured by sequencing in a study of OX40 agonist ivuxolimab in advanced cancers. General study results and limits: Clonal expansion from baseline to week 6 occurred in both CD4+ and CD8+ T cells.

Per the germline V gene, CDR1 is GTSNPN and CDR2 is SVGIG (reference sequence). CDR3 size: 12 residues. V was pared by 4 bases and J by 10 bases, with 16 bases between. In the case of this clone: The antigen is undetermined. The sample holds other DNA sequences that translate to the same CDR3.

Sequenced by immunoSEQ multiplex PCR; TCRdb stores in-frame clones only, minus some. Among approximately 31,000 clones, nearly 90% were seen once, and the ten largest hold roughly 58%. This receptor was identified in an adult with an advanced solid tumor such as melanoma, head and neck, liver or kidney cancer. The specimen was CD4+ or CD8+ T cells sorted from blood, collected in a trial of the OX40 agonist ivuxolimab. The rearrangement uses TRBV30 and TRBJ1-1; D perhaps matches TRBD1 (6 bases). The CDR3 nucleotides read TGTGCCTGGACCCGTTCAGGGGAAGGAGCTTTCTTT. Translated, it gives CAWTRSGEGAFF.